These 3 T cell receptor beta chains were all obtained from the same sample, sequenced in a study of blood T cells in healthy people across ages. PCR was performed a second time for about 7 to 12 cycles using a sample-barcoded 5' primer and a J-beta primer mix. MiXCR was run by TCRdb on the 5' RACE reads, yielding one entry per CDR3 protein. Of approximately 810,000 distinct CDR3 sequences in the sample, 35% to 40% were seen once. Sequencing was performed on blood. The origin of the receptors is a man aged 18 to 29 in good health.

The gene calls are TRBV3-1 and TRBJ2-7; D uncertain. The CDR3 sequence is 16 residues long. Germline CDR1 reads LGHDT; CDR2 reads YNNKEL (reference sequence). With 0 bases removed from V and 3 bases from J, the gap between germline ends came to 15 bases. The DNA for the CDR3 is TGTGCCAGCAGCCAAGATTTAGGACCCCCACTCTACGAGCAGTACTTC. Translating it yields CASSQDLGPPLYEQYF.

This clonotype was recorded a few times. The V call is TRBV12-3 or TRBV12-4, the J call TRBJ2-5; 9 bases are a match to TRBD1. V shed 1 base, J shed 5 bases, and the junction held 5 bases outside the gene matches. This CDR3 has 15 amino acids. CDR3 nucleotides: TGTGCCAGCAGTTTAGGGGACAGGGAGGAGGAGACCCAGTACTTC. Amino acid sequence: CASSLGDREEETQYF.

V gene TRBV7-6 combines with J gene TRBJ2-5; D is perhaps TRBD1 or TRBD2 (5 bases each). Germline loops: CDR1 SGHVS, CDR2 FNYEAQ. Trimming left V 5 bases short and J 12 bases short, with 19 bases between. This CDR3 region has 13 residues. The CDR3 region is CASSVNPGRPEYF. As DNA, the CDR3 is TGTGCCAGCAGCGTAAATCCGGGACGACCCGAGTACTTC.